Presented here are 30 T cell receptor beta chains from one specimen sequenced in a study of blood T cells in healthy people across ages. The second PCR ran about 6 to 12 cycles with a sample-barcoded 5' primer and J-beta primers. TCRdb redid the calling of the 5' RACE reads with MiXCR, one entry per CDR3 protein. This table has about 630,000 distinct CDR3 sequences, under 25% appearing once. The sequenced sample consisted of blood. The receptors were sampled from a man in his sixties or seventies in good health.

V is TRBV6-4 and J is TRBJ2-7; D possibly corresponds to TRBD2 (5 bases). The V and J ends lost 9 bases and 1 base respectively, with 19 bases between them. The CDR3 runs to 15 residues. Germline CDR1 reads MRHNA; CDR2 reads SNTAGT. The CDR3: CASRPGISYSYEQYF. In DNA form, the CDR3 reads TGTGCCAGTCGACCCGGGATTTCTTATTCCTACGAGCAGTACTTC.

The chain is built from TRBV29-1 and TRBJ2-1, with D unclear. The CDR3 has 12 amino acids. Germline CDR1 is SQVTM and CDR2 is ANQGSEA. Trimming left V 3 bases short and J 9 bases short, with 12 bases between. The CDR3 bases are TGCAGCGTTGACACCTGGATCAGTGAGCAGTTCTTC. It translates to CSVDTWISEQFF.

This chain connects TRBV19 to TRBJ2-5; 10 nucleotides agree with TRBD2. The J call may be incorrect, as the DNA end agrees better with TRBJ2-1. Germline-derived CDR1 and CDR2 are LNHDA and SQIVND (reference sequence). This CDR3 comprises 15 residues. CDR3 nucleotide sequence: TGTGCCAGTAGTATACAAGCGGGAGGGTTGAATGAGCAGTTCTTC. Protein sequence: CASSIQAGGLNEQFF.

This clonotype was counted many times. CDR3 in amino acids: CSAGSDTQYF. The CDR3, as DNA: TGCAGCGCCGGGTCTGATACGCAGTATTTT. V and J are TRBV29-1 and TRBJ2-3; the D is unclear. V gave up 7 bases and J gave up 6 bases, with 8 bases separating them. CDR1 and CDR2 (germline): SQVTM, ANQGSEA. The length of the CDR3 is 10 residues.

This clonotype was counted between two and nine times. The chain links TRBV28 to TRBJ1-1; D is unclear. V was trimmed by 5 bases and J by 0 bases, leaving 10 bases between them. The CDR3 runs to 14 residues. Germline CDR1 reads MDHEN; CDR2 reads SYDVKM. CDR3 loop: CASSRARVNTEAFF. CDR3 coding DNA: TGTGCCAGCAGTAGGGCTAGGGTGAACACTGAAGCTTTCTTT.

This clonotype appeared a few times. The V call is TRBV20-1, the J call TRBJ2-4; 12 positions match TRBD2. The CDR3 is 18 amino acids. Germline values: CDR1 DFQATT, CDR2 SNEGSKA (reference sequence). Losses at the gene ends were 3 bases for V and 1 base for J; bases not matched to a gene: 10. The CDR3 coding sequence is TGCAGTGCTAGTACGCTAGCGGGAGGGAGGGCCGCCAAAAACATTCAGTACTTC. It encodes CSASTLAGGRAAKNIQYF.

This CDR3 reads CSASRTSSSRNEQFF. As DNA, the CDR3 is TGCAGTGCTAGCAGGACTAGCTCGAGTCGGAATGAGCAGTTCTTC. The chain uses TRBV20-1 and TRBJ2-1; 8 positions agree with TRBD2. Looked up from germline, CDR1 is DFQATT and CDR2 is SNEGSKA (reference sequence). V shed 3 bases and J 7 bases; nucleotides not matched to a gene: 11. The CDR3 loop spans 15 amino acids.

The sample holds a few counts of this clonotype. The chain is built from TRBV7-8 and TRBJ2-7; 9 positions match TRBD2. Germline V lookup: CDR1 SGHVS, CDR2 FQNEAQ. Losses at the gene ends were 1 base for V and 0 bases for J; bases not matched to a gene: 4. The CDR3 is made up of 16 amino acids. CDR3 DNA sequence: TGTGCCAGCAGCTTAGAACTAGCGGGTGCCTCCTACGAGCAGTACTTC. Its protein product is CASSLELAGASYEQYF.

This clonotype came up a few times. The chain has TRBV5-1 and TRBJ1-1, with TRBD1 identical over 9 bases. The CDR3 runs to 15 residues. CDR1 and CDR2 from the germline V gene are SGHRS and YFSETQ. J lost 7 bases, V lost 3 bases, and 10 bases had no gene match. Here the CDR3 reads CASSSPGTGRDEAFF. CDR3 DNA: TGCGCCAGCAGCTCACCCGGGACAGGGAGGGATGAAGCTTTCTTT. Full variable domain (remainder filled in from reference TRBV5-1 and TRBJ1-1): KAGVTQTPRYLIKTRGQQVTLSCSPISGHRSVSWYQQTPGQGLQFLFEYFSETQRNKGNFPGRFSGRQFSNSRSEMNVSTLELGDSALYLCASSSPGTGRDEAFFGQGTRLTVV.

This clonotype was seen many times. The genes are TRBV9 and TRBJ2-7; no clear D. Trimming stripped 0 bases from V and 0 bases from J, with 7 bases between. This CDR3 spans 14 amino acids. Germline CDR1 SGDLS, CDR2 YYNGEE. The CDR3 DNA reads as TGTGCCAGCAGCGTAGTGGGAAGCTCCTACGAGCAGTACTTC. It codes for CASSVVGSSYEQYF.

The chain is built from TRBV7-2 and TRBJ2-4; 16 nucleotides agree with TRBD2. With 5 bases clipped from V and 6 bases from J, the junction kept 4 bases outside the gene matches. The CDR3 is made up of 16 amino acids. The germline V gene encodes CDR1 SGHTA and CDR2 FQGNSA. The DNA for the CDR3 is TGTGCCAGCAGCCGGGGACTAGCGGGAGGGTTAAACATTCAGTACTTC. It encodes CASSRGLAGGLNIQYF.

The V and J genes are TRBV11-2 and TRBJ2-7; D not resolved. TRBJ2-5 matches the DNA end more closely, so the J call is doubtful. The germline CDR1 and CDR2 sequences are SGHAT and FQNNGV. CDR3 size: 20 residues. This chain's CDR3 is CASSFGSLDITVIRRETQYF. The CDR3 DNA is TGTGCCAGCAGCTTTGGATCCCTTGACATCACAGTAATACGAAGAGAGACCCAGTACTTC.

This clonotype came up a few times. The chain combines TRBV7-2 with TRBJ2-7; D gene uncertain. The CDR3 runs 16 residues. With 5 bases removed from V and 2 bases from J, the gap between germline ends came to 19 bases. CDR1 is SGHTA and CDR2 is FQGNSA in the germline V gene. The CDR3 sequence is CASSPGPALTAYEQYF. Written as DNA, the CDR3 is TGTGCCAGCAGCCCCGGACCCGCCCTTACGGCCTACGAGCAGTACTTC.

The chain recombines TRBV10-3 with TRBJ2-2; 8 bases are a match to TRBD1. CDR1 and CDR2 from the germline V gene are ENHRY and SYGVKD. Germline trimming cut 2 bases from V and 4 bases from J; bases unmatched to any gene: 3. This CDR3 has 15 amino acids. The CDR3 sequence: CAISEAGTGTGELFF. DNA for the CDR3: TGTGCCATCAGTGAGGCAGGGACAGGCACCGGGGAGCTGTTTTTT.

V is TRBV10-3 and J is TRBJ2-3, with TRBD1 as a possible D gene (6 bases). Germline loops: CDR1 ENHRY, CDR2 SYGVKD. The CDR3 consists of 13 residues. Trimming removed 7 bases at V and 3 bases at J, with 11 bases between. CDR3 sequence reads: CAIKSRGTDTQYF. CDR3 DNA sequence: TGTGCCATCAAGTCAAGGGGGACAGATACGCAGTATTTT.

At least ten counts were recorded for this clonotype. DNA for the CDR3: TGTGCCAGCAGCTTAGACTTCCCCGGGACTACTTACAATGAGCAGTTCTTC. Its translation is CASSLDFPGTTYNEQFF. This chain links TRBV11-1 with TRBJ2-1, with 7 bases identical to TRBD2. V gave up 1 base and J gave up 4 bases; unmatched junction bases: 10. CDR1 and CDR2 from the germline V gene are SGHAT and FQDESV (reference sequence). This CDR3 has 17 residues. Filled out from reference TRBV11-1 and TRBJ2-1, the complete variable domain reads EAEVAQSPRYKITEKSQAVAFWCDPISGHATLYWYRQILGQGPELLVQFQDESVVDDSQLPKDRFSAERLKGVDSTLKIQPAELGDSAMYLCASSLDFPGTTYNEQFFGPGTRLTVL.

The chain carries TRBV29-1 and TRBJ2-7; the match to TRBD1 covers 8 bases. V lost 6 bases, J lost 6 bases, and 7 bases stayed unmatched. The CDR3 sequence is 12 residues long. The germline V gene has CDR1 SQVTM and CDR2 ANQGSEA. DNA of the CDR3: TGCAGCGTAGAATCCGGGACAGGCGAGCAGTACTTC. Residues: CSVESGTGEQYF.

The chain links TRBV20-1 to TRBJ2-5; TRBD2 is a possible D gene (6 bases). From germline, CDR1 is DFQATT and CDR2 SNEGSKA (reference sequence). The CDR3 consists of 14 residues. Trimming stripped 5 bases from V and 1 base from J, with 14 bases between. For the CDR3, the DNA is TGCAGTGCTTGGCCGGGAGCCGCCCAAGAGACCCAGTACTTC. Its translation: CSAWPGAAQETQYF.

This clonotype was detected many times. CDR3 DNA: TGTGCCAGCAGTCCGAAAAACATTCAGTACTTC. Translated: CASSPKNIQYF. The chain combines TRBV6-2 or TRBV6-3 with TRBJ2-4; D uncertain. Trimming left V 5 bases short and J 4 bases short, with 3 bases between. Germline CDR1 reads MNHEY; CDR2 reads SVGEGT. The length of the CDR3 is 11 residues.

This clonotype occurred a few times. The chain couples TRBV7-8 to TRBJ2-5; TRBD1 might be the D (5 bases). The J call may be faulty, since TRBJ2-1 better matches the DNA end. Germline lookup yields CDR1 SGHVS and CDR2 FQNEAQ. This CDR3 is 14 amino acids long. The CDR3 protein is CASSLLSGKGEQFF. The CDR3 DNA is TGTGCCAGCAGCTTATTGTCAGGGAAAGGGGAGCAGTTCTTC.

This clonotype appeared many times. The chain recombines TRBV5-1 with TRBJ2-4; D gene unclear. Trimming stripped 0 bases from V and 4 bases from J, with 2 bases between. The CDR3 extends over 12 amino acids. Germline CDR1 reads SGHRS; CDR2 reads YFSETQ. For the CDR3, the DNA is TGCGCCAGCAGCTTGGGAAAAAACATTCAGTACTTC. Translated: CASSLGKNIQYF.

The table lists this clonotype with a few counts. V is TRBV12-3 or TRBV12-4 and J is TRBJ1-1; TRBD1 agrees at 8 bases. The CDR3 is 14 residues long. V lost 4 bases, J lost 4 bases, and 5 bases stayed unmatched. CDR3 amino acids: CASSWQGASTEAFF. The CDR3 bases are TGTGCCAGCAGTTGGCAGGGGGCGAGCACTGAAGCTTTCTTT.

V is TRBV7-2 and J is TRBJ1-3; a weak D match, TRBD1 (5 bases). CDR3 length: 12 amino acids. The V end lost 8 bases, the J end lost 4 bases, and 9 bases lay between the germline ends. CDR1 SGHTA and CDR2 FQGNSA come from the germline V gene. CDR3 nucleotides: TGTGCCAGCGGAACAGGAGGAAACACCATATATTTT. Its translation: CASGTGGNTIYF.

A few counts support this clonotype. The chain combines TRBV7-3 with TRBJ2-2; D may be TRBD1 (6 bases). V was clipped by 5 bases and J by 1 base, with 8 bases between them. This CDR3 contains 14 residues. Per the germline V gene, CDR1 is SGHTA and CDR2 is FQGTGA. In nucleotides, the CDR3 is TGTGCCAGCAGCGAAGGGGGGAACACCGGGGAGCTGTTTTTT. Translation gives CASSEGGNTGELFF.

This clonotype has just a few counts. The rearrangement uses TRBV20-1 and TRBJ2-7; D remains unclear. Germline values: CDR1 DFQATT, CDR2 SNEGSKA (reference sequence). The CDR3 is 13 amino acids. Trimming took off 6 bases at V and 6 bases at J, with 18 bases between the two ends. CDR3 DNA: TGCAGTGCCGCCTCAGGTGGTGCCCTCGAGCAGTACTTC. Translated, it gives CSAASGGALEQYF.

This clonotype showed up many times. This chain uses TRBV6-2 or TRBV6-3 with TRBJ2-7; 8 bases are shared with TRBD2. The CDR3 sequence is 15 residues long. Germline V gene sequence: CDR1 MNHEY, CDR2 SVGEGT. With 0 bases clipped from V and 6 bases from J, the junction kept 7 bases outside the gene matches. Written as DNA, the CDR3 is TGTGCCAGCAGTTACTCGCTAGCGGGCCCTCTCGAGCAGTACTTC. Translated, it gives CASSYSLAGPLEQYF.

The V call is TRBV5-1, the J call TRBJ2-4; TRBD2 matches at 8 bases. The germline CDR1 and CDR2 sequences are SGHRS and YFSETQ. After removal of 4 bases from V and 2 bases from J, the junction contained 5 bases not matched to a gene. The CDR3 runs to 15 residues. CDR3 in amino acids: CASSPGGRTKNIQYF. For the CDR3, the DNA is TGCGCCAGCAGCCCGGGGGGGAGGACCAAAAACATTCAGTACTTC.

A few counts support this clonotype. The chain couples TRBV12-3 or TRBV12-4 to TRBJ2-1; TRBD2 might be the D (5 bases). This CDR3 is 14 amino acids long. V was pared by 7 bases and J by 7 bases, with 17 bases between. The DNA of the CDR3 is TGTGCCAGCACTCCAGGACTCCATGGGAATGAGCAGTTCTTC. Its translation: CASTPGLHGNEQFF.

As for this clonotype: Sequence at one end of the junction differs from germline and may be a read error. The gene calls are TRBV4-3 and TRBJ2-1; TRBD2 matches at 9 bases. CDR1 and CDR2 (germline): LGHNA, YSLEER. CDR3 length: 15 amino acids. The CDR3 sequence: CASSQERGAHNEQFF. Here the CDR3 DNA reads TGCGCCAGCAGTCAAGAGCGGGGGGCCCACAATGAGCAGTTCTTC.

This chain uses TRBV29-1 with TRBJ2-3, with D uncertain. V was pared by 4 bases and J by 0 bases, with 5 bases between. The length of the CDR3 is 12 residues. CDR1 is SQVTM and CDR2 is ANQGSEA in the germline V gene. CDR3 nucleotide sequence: TGCAGCGTTGCAAGCAGCACAGATACGCAGTATTTT. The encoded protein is CSVASSTDTQYF.